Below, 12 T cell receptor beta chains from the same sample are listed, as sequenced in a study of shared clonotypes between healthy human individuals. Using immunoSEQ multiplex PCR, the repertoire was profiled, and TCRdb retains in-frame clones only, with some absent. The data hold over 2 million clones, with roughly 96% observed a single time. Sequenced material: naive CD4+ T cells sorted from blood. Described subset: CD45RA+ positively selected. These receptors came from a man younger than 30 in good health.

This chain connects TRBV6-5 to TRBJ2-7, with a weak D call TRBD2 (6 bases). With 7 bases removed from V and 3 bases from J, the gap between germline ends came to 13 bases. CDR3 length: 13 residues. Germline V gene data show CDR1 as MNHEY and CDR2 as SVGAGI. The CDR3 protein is CASKREMGYEQYF. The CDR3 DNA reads TGTGCCAGCAAACGGGAGATGGGCTACGAGCAGTACTTC.

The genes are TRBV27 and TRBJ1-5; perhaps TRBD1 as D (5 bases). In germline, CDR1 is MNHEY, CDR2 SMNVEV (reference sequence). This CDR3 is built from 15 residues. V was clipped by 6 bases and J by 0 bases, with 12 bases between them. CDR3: CASRTQVFSNQPQHF. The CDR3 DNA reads TGTGCCAGCAGGACACAGGTTTTTAGCAATCAGCCCCAGCATTTT.

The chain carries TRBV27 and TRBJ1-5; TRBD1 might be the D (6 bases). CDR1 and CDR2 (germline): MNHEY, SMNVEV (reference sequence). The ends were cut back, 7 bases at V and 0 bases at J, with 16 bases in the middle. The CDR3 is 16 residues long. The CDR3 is CASTAVGGNSNQPQHF. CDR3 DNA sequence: TGTGCCAGCACCGCCGTGGGGGGCAATAGCAATCAGCCCCAGCATTTT.

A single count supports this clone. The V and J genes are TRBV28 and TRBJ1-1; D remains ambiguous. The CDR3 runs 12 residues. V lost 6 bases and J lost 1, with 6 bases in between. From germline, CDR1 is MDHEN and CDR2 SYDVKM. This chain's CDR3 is CASRPTNTEAFF. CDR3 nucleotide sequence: TGTGCCAGCAGGCCAACGAACACTGAAGCTTTCTTT.

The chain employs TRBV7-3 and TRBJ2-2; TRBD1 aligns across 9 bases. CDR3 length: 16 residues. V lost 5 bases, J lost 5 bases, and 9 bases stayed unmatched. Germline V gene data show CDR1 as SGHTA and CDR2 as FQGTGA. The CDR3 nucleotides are TGTGCCAGCAGCCACACCCGGGACAGGGCAACCGGGGAGCTGTTTTTT. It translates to CASSHTRDRATGELFF.

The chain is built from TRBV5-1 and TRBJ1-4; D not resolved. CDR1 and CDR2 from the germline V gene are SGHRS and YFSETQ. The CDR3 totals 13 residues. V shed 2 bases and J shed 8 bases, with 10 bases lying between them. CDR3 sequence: CASSLQKEEKLFF. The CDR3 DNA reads TGCGCCAGCAGCTTACAAAAGGAGGAAAAACTGTTTTTT.

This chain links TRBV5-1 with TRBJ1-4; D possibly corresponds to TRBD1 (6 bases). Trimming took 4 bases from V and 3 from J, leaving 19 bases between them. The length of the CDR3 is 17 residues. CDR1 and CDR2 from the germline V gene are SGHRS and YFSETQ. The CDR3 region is CASSASTARGPNEKLFF. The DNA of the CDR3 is TGCGCCAGCAGCGCTAGCACGGCCAGGGGTCCTAATGAAAAACTGTTTTTT.

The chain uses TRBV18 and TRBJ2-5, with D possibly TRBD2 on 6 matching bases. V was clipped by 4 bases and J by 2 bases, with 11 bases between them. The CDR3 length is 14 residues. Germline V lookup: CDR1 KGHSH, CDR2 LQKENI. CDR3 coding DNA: TGTGCCAGCTCACGATTTAGCGGTCAAGAGACCCAGTACTTC. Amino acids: CASSRFSGQETQYF.

The CDR3 loop reads CASSLTRGMPAGKETQYF. In DNA, the CDR3 is TGTGCCAGCAGCTTAACTCGGGGTATGCCGGCGGGTAAAGAGACCCAGTACTTC. The V and J genes are TRBV7-9 and TRBJ2-5; the D gene is possibly TRBD2 (5 bases). Trimming took off 2 bases at V and 3 bases at J, with 22 bases between the two ends. This CDR3 is 18 amino acids long. Germline-derived CDR1 and CDR2 are SEHNR and FQNEAQ (reference sequence).

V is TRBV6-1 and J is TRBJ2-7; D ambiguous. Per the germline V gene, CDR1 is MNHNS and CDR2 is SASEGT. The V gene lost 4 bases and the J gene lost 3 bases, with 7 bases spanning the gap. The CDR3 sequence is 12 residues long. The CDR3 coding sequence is TGTGCCAGCAGTGGCCCTAGCTACGAGCAGTACTTC. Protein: CASSGPSYEQYF.

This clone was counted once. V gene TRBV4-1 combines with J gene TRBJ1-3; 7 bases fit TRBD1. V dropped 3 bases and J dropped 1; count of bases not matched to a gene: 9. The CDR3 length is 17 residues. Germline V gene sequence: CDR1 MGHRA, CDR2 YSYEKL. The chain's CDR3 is CASSQRTGEVSGNTIYF. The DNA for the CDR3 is TGCGCCAGCAGCCAGCGTACAGGGGAGGTATCTGGAAACACCATATATTTT.

CDR3 residues: CAISESQTQYF. DNA for the CDR3: TGTGCCATCAGTGAGTCCCAGACCCAGTACTTC. This chain joins TRBV10-3 and TRBJ2-5; D unresolved. This CDR3 is 11 amino acids long. Germline CDR1 reads ENHRY; CDR2 reads SYGVKD. V was pared by 0 bases and J by 6 bases, with 2 bases between.